This T cell receptor beta chain derives from a study of graft-versus-host responses after intestinal transplantation. Across the whole study: Uniformly, recipients were administered anti-thymocyte globulin induction with subsequent tacrolimus and steroids for two to three years.

Whole-study findings and limits: Recipient marrow harbored GvH clones, some of which surfaced first in ileum or blood. Declining HvG levels early post-transplant were linked to peak circulating GvH clone levels. High graft-versus-host to host-versus-graft clonal ratios were found in allografts of patients who had graft-donor T cell macrochimerism.

Clones were read by immunoSEQ multiplex PCR, and TCRdb kept only the in-frame ones, dropping some. Here the sample spans about 88,000 clones, around 93% being singletons. Concerning this clone: No antigen is known for it.

Germline loops: CDR1 SQVTM, CDR2 ANQGSEA. CDR3 length equals 15 residues. J lost 6 bases, V lost 6 bases, and 12 bases had no gene match. This sequence was found in a human donor who was the organ donor for an intestinal transplant. The V call is TRBV29-1, the J call TRBJ2-7; 12 bases fit TRBD1. This specimen was unstimulated CD4+ T cells sorted from spleen or lymph node cells, taken before transplant. CDR3 bases: TGCAGCGTGCTCAAGACAGGGACAGGGGGCGGCGAGCAGTACTTC. Protein sequence: CSVLKTGTGGGEQYF.